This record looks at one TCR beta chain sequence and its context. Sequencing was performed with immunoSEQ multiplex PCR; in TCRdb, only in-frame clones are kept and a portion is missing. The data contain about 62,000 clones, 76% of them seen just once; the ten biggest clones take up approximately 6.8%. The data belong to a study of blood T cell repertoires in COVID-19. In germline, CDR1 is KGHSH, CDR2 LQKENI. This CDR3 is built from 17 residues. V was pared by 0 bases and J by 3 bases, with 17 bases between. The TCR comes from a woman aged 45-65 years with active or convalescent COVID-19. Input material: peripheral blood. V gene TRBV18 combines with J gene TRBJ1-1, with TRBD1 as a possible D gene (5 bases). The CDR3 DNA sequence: TGTGCCAGCTCACCACCCTCTGGGCAGCCGGGGGACACTGAAGCTTTCTTT. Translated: CASSPPSGQPGDTEAFF.